Sequencing of this TCR beta chain was carried out in a study of T cell responses to AZD1222 COVID-19 vaccine. CDR3 length equals 14 residues. V gave up 3 bases and J gave up 4 bases, with 13 bases separating them. Germline V gene lookup returns CDR1 MNHEY and CDR2 SVGAGI. Data came from immunoSEQ multiplex PCR; TCRdb stores just in-frame clones and leaves some out. The data hold approximately 100,000 clones, with 87% observed a single time. The chain couples TRBV6-5 to TRBJ2-7; D uncertain. The sequence came from an adult in good health. The sequenced sample was peripheral blood, obtained on day 0 of AZD1222 vaccination. The CDR3 coding sequence is TGTGCCAGCAGTTATGCGTTCCCCAGTTACGAGCAGTACTTC. Its protein is CASSYAFPSYEQYF.